These 6 T cell receptor beta chains share one sample of origin, sequenced in a study of glioma-infiltrating T cells after dendritic cell vaccination. The protocol was immunoSEQ multiplex PCR, while the TCRdb copy is restricted to in-frame clones and leaves out a portion. The sample has approximately 100,000 clones; roughly 80% are singletons. The sample in question was blood, obtained before dendritic cell vaccination. All receptors come from a human donor with glioblastoma.

The gene calls are TRBV4-3 and TRBJ2-3; the match to TRBD2 covers 10 bases. The V segment lost 5 bases and the J segment 6 bases; nucleotides outside the gene matches: 11. CDR1 is LGHNA and CDR2 is YSLEER in the germline V gene. The CDR3 contains 16 residues. This CDR3 is CASSGFASGGSDTQYF. For the CDR3, the DNA is TGCGCCAGCAGCGGGTTTGCTAGCGGGGGTTCTGATACGCAGTATTTT.

The chain uses TRBV9 and TRBJ2-7; 11 nucleotides match TRBD1. With V trimmed by 0 bases and J by 4 bases, 6 bases remained unmatched. The CDR3 sequence is 16 residues long. Germline CDR1 reads SGDLS; CDR2 reads YYNGEE. This CDR3 reads CASSVGTGGARYEQYF. DNA for the CDR3: TGTGCCAGCAGCGTAGGGACAGGGGGCGCAAGGTACGAGCAGTACTTC.

This sequence joins TRBV5-1 and TRBJ2-7, with TRBD1 identical over 9 bases. V was clipped by 4 bases and J by 1 base; unmatched bases: 6. The CDR3 spans 15 residues. The germline V gene has CDR1 SGHRS and CDR2 YFSETQ. The CDR3 loop is CASSPGTGMSYEQYF. Written as DNA, the CDR3 is TGCGCCAGCAGCCCCGGGACAGGGATGTCCTACGAGCAGTACTTC.

This chain links TRBV5-1 with TRBJ1-3, with 7 bases fitting TRBD1. Germline CDR1 reads SGHRS; CDR2 reads YFSETQ. The CDR3 is 13 amino acids. V lost 5 bases to trimming and J lost 4 bases; unmatched junction nucleotides: 3. CDR3: CASRGGFGNTIYF. The CDR3 nucleotides read TGCGCCAGCAGAGGGGGCTTCGGAAACACCATATATTTT.

This clone was observed a few times. At one of its ends the junction is not consistent with the germline gene, which may arise from a read error. The chain employs TRBV5-4 and TRBJ2-2; the match to TRBD1 covers 8 bases. Per the germline V gene, CDR1 is SGHNT and CDR2 is YYREEE (reference sequence). The CDR3 consists of 13 residues. CDR3 coding DNA: TGTGCCAGCCGACAGGGGAACGCCGGGGAGCTGTTTTTT. Protein product: CASRQGNAGELFF.

J is TRBJ1-2 and V is TRBV11-2, with D perhaps matching TRBD1 (6 bases). The CDR3 runs 15 residues. Germline loops: CDR1 SGHAT, CDR2 FQNNGV. The germline V and J ends were trimmed by 0 bases and 4 bases, with 12 bases remaining between them. This CDR3 is CASSLDRGDTYGYTF. The CDR3 DNA reads TGTGCCAGCAGCTTAGACCGGGGGGACACCTATGGCTACACCTTC.